The clone carrying this T cell receptor (beta chain) has a single count. Repertoires were generated with immunoSEQ multiplex PCR, while TCRdb's copy carries only in-frame clones and drops some. The data show fewer than 200,000 clones, roughly 86% seen once. The data derive from a study of cytomegalovirus exposure and HLA in healthy donors. Germline V gene lookup returns CDR1 MGHRA and CDR2 YSYEKL. The CDR3 has 18 amino acids. Trimming removed 3 bases at V and 0 bases at J, with 18 bases between. The V gene is TRBV4-1, the J gene TRBJ2-1; a possible D gene is TRBD1 (6 bases). Sequencing was done on a sample of PBMCs. This TCR derives from a man under 40 in good health and CMV-seropositive. The CDR3 DNA reads TGCGCCAGCAGCCACCTAGACAGGCCGGGTAGCTCCTACAATGAGCAGTTCTTC. This translates into CASSHLDRPGSSYNEQFF.